This record covers a single TCR beta chain. This specimen belongs to a study of blood T cells in healthy people across ages. For the second PCR, which ran for about 7 to 12 cycles, a sample-barcoded 5' primer and a J-beta primer mix were used. TCRdb re-called the 5' RACE reads with MiXCR, one entry per CDR3 protein. Of about 680,000 distinct CDR3 sequences listed, 45% to 50% are singletons. This receptor was obtained from a woman in her sixties or seventies in good health. Input material: blood.

This CDR3 reads CASSLDGQTKETQYF. The CDR3 DNA is TGTGCCAGCAGCTTAGATGGACAGACTAAAGAGACCCAGTACTTC. V gene TRBV7-2 combines with J gene TRBJ2-5; TRBD1 might be the D (6 bases). The germline V and J ends were trimmed by 1 base and 3 bases, with 12 bases remaining between them. The CDR3 loop spans 15 amino acids. Germline values: CDR1 SGHTA, CDR2 FQGNSA.